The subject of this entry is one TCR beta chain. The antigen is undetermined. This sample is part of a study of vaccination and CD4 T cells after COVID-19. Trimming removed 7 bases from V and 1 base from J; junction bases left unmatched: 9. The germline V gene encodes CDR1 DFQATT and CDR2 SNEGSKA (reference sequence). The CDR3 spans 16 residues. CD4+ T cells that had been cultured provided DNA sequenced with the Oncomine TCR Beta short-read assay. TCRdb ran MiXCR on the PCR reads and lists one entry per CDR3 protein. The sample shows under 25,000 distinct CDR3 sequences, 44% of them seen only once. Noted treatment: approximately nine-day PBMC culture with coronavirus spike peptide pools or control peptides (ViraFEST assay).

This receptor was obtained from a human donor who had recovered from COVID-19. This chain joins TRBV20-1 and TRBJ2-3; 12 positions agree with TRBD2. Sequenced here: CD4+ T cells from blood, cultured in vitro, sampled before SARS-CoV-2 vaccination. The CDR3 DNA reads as TGCAGTGTTGAGACTAGCGGGAGCTTTGGCACAGATACGCAGTATTTT. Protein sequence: CSVETSGSFGTDTQYF.